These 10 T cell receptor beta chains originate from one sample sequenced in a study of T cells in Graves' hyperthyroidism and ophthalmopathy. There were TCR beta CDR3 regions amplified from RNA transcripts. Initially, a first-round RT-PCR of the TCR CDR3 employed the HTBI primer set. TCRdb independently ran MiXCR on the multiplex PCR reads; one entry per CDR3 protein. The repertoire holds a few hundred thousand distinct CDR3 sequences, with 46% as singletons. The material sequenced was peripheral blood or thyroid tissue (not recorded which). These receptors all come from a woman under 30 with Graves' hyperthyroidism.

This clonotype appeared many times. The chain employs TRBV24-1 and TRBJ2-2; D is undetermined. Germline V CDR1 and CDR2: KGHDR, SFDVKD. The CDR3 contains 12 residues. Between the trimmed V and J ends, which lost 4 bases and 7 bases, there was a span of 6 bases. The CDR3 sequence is CATSETDGELFF. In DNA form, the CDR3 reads TGTGCCACCAGTGAAACTGACGGGGAGCTGTTTTTT.

The CDR3 loop is CAIRGQRDEAFF. The DNA of the CDR3 is TGTGCCATCAGGGGGCAGCGAGATGAAGCTTTCTTT. The V gene is TRBV10-3, the J gene TRBJ1-1; D is perhaps TRBD1 (5 bases). The V gene's germline CDR1 is ENHRY and CDR2 SYGVKD. The CDR3 runs to 12 residues. V was cut by 6 bases and J by 7 bases, with 12 bases left in between.

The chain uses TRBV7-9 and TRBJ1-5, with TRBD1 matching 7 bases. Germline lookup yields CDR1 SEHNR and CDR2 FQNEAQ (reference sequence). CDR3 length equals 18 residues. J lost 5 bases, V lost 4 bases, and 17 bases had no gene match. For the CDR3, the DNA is TGTGCCAGCAGCTCAGGCGTATCGGTGCCGCAGGGGGATCAGCCCCAGCATTTT. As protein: CASSSGVSVPQGDQPQHF.

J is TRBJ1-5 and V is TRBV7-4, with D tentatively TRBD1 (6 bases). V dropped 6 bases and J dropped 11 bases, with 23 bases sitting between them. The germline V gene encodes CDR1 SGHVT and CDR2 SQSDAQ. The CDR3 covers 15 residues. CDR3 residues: CASSPSGTLRMTQHF. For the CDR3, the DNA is TGTGCCAGCAGTCCGTCCGGGACACTCCGTATGACCCAGCATTTT.

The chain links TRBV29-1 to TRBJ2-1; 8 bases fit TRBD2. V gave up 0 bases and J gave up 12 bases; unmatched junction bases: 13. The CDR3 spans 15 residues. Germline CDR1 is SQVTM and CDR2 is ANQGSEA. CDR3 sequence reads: CSVEEGLAGSFWQFF. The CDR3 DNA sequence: TGCAGCGTTGAAGAGGGTCTAGCGGGTTCATTTTGGCAGTTCTTC.

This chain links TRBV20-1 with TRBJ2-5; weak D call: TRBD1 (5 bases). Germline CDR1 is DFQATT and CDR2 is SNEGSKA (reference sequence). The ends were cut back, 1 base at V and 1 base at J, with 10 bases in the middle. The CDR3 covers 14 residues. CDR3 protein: CSARVRASQETQYF. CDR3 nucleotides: TGCAGTGCTAGAGTCAGGGCTAGCCAAGAGACCCAGTACTTC.

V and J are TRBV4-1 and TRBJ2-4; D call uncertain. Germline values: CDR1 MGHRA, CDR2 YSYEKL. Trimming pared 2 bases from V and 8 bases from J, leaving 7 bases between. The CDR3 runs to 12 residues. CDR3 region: CASSQRPDIQYF. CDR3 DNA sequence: TGCGCCAGCAGCCAAAGGCCTGACATTCAGTACTTC.

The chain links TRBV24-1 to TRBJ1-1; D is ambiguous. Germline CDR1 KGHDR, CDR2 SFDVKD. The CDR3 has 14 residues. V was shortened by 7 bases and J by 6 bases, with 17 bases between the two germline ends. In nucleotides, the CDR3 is TGTGCCACCAGCGATGGCCGCCGTCGGTCTGAAGCTTTCTTT. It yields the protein CATSDGRRRSEAFF.

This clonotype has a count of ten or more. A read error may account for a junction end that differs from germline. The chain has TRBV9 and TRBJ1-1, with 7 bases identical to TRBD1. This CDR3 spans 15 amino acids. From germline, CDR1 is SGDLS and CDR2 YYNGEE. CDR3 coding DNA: TGTGCCAGCAGCGCAGGGGGGGGTATGAACCCTGAAGCTTTCTTT. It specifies CASSAGGGMNPEAFF.

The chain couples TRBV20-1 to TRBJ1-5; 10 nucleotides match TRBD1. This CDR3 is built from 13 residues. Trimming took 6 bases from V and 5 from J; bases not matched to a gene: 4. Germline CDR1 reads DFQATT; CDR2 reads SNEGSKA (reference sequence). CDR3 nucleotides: TGCAGTGCAAGGGGACAGGGGTATCAGCCCCAGCATTTT. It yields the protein CSARGQGYQPQHF.